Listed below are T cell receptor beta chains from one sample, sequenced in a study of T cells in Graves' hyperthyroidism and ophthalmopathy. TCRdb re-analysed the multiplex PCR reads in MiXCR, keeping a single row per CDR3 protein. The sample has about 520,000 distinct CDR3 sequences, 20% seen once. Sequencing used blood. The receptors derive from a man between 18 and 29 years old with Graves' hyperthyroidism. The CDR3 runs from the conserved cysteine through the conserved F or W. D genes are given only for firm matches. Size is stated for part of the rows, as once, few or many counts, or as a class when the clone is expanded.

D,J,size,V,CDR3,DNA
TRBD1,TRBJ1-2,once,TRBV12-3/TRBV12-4,CASSLGQGYSYTF,TGTGCCAGCAGCCTGGGACAGGGGTATAGCTACACCTTC
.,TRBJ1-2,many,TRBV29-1,CSASDRPYGYTF,TGCAGCGCCTCGGACAGACCCTATGGCTACACCTTC
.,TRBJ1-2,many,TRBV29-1,CSVGQGGMDGYTF,TGCAGCGTCGGACAAGGGGGTATGGATGGCTACACCTTC
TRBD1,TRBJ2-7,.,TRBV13,CASSFGTAAYEQYF,TGTGCCAGCAGCTTCGGGACAGCCGCCTACGAGCAGTACTTC
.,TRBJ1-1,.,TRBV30,CAWDPPGQTTEAFF,TGTGCCTGGGACCCCCCGGGCCAAACCACTGAAGCTTTCTTT
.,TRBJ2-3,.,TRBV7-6,CASSLAGSTDTQYF,TGTGCCAGCAGCTTAGCCGGGAGCACAGATACGCAGTATTTT
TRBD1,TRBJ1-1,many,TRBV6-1,CASTPTGGATEAFF,TGTGCCAGCACTCCGACAGGGGGGGCCACTGAAGCTTTCTTT
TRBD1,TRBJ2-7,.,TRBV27,CASSPWDRGEVSDYEQYF,TGTGCCAGCAGTCCATGGGACAGGGGAGAAGTATCTGACTACGAGCAGTACTTC
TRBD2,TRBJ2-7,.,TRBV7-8,CASSLSSAGGPIEQYF,TGTGCCAGCAGCTTATCATCAGCGGGGGGGCCGATAGAGCAGTACTTC
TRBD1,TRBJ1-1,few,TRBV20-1,CSARDIWQGGTEAFF,TGCAGTGCTAGAGATATTTGGCAGGGGGGAACTGAAGCTTTCTTT
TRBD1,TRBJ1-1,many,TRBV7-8,CASSSQGDGVNTEAFF,TGTGCCAGCAGCTCCCAGGGGGACGGAGTGAACACTGAAGCTTTCTTT
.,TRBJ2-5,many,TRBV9,CASSVDLGSQETQYF,TGTGCCAGCAGCGTTGATTTAGGCAGCCAAGAGACCCAGTACTTC
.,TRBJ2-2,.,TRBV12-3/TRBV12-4,CASQNSGAVNTGELFF,TGTGCCAGCCAAAACTCCGGGGCAGTCAACACCGGGGAGCTGTTTTTT
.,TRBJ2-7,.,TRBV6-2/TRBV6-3,CASSYSARDIYEQYF,TGTGCCAGCAGTTACTCGGCCAGGGACATCTACGAGCAGTACTTC
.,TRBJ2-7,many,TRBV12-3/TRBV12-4,CARAGVGGPIYEQYF,TGTGCCAGAGCTGGTGTAGGGGGGCCTATATACGAGCAGTACTTC
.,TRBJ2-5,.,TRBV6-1,CASISPRTPVQETQYF,TGTGCCAGCATCTCACCAAGGACCCCAGTACAAGAGACCCAGTACTTC
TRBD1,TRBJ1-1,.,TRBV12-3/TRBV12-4,CASSLIGRGAFF,TGTGCCAGCAGTTTGATTGGCAGGGGGGCTTTCTTT
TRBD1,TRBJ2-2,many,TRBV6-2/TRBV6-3,CASKQTGIFAGELFF,TGTGCCAGCAAACAGACAGGGATTTTCGCCGGGGAGCTGTTTTTT
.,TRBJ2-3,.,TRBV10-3,CAISAVEPDTQYF,TGTGCCATCAGTGCGGTGGAGCCGGATACGCAGTATTTT
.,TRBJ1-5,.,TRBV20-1,CSARDKDPLDQPQHF,TGCAGTGCTAGGGACAAAGACCCTTTAGATCAGCCCCAGCATTTT
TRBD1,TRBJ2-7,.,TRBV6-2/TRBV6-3,CASSTDRLAYEQYF,TGTGCCAGCAGCACGGACAGGTTGGCCTACGAGCAGTACTTC
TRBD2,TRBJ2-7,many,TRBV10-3,CAISTGGEQYF,TGTGCCATCAGTACGGGGGGCGAGCAGTACTTC
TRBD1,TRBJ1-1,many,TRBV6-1,CANRSGTANTEAFF,TGTGCCAACAGATCCGGGACAGCAAACACTGAAGCTTTCTTT
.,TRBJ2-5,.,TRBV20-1,CSASSGIETQYF,TGCAGTGCTAGCTCCGGGATTGAGACCCAGTACTTC
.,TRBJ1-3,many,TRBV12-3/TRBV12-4,CASSSLAGSSGNTIYF,TGTGCCAGCAGTTCATTGGCAGGGAGCTCTGGAAACACCATATATTTT
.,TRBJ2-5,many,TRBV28,CASSLISETQYF,TGTGCCAGCAGTTTAATATCTGAGACCCAGTACTTC
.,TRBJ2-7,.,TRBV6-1,CASSEAEPPLTSEQYF,TGTGCCAGCAGTGAGGCCGAACCCCCCCTCACGAGCGAGCAGTACTTC
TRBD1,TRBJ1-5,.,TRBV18,CASSPGQGSTQHF,TGTGCCAGCTCGCCCGGACAGGGCTCGACCCAGCATTTT
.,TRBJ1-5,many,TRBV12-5,CASGLDGETGPQHF,TGTGCTAGTGGTTTGGATGGGGAGACGGGGCCCCAGCATTTT
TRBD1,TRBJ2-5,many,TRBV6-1,CASSPYGTGGGETQYF,TGTGCCAGCAGTCCATATGGGACAGGGGGCGGAGAGACCCAGTACTTC
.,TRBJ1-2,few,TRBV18,CASSRSSGLENGYTF,TGTGCCAGCTCACGTTCCTCGGGTCTCGAGAATGGCTACACCTTC
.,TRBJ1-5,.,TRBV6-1,CASSDDIWGNQPQHF,TGTGCCAGCAGTGATGACATCTGGGGCAATCAGCCCCAGCATTTT
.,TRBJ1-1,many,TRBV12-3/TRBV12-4,CASSLGGGAGNTEAFF,TGTGCCAGCAGTTTGGGGGGCGGGGCGGGGAACACTGAAGCTTTCTTT
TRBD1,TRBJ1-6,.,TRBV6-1,CASIPRQGASSPLHF,TGTGCCAGCATCCCCCGGCAGGGGGCAAGTTCACCCCTCCACTTT
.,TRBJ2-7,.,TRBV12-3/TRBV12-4,CASSPRTYEQYF,TGTGCCAGCAGCCCAAGAACCTACGAGCAGTACTTC
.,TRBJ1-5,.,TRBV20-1,CSATGVGQPQHF,TGCAGTGCTACAGGGGTTGGCCAGCCCCAGCATTTT
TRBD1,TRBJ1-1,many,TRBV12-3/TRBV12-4,CASSDRTGVGTEAFF,TGTGCCAGCAGTGACCGAACAGGGGTTGGCACTGAAGCTTTCTTT
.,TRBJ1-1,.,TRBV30,CAWSVGGLNTEAFF,TGTGCCTGGAGTGTGGGGGGACTGAACACTGAAGCTTTCTTT
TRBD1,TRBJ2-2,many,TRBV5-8,CASSVDRGRTGELFF,TGTGCCAGCAGCGTGGACAGGGGGCGCACCGGGGAGCTGTTTTTT
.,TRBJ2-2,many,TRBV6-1,CASSAQGVVGELFF,TGTGCCAGCAGTGCCCAAGGGGTGGTCGGGGAGCTGTTTTTT
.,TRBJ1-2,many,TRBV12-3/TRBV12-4,CASSLPFRTANYGYTF,TGTGCCAGCAGTTTACCTTTCCGGACCGCGAACTATGGCTACACCTTC
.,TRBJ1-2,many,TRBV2,CASTSGLYDGYTF,TGTGCCAGCACTAGTGGCCTCTACGATGGCTACACCTTC
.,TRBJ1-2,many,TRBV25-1,CASSVPGYGYTF,TGTGCCAGCAGTGTTCCGGGCTATGGCTACACCTTC
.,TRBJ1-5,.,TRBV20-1,CSACDGWQPQHF,TGCAGTGCTTGCGACGGGTGGCAGCCCCAGCATTTT
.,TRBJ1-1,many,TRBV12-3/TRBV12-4,CASISWGGEAFF,TGTGCCAGTATTAGTTGGGGGGGTGAAGCTTTCTTT
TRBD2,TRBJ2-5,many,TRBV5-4,CASRRGTSGEETQYF,TGTGCCAGCAGGCGCGGGACTAGCGGGGAAGAGACCCAGTACTTC
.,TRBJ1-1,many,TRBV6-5,CATKNRQNTEAFF,TGTGCCACCAAAAACAGACAGAACACTGAAGCTTTCTTT
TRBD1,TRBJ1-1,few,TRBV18,CASSPIIIQGENTEAFF,TGTGCCAGCTCACCAATAATCATACAGGGGGAGAACACTGAAGCTTTCTTT
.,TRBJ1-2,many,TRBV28,CASRKNYGYTF,TGTGCCAGCCGGAAAAACTATGGCTACACCTTC
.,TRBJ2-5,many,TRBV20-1,CSAGPLTSETQYF,TGCAGTGCCGGCCCTTTAACGTCGGAGACCCAGTACTTC
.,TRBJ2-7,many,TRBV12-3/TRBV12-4,CASSFNRYEQYF,TGTGCCAGCAGTTTCAATCGATACGAGCAGTACTTC
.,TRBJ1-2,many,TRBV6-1,CASIPLGDSNYGYTF,TGTGCCAGCATCCCCCTTGGTGACAGCAACTATGGCTACACCTTC
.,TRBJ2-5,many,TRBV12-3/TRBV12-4,CASRVRDKGNETQYF,TGTGCCAGCAGGGTCCGGGACAAGGGTAACGAGACCCAGTACTTC
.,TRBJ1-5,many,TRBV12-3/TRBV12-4,CASSFPGQPQHF,TGTGCCAGCAGTTTTCCGGGGCAGCCCCAGCATTTT